This T cell receptor (beta chain) was obtained from a study of CD8+ T cells in alopecia areata. Study summary: Each recipient was a 7-10-week-old female C3H/HeJ mouse given skin from an approximately 6-12-month-old C3H/HeJ donor with spontaneous alopecia. General study points: When scalp samples are sequenced, resident alphabeta T cells of normal skin are also captured. Lesional scalp, notably in alopecia totalis/universalis, had clonality above that of normal scalp.

This clone was observed a handful of times. Antigen specificity is unknown. Any gene name here is a mouse gene name. The read terminates 4 residues ahead of where the CDR3 ends, so the germline J gene completes it. The same CDR3 also results from other DNA sequences found in this sample. A sort of pooled cutaneous lymph node cells used CD4, CD8alpha, NKG2D, NKG2ACE and other stains. The germline gives CDR1 MNHDT, CDR2 YYDKIL. V dropped 0 bases and J dropped 0 bases, with 9 bases sitting between them. This CDR3 has 15 amino acids. Reverse transcription of extracted RNA yielded cDNA, which provided the sequencing template. Clones were sequenced by immunoSEQ multiplex PCR, and TCRdb holds only the in-frame ones, with some missing. Listed here are approximately 300,000 clones without any singletons, the top ten holding less than 1.5%.

The sequencing sample was made of CD4+ T cells sorted from a lymph node. The receptor was isolated from a C3H/HeJ mouse with alopecia areata. MHC haplotype of the mouse line: H2-k. The rearrangement uses TRBV17 and TRBJ2-7; perhaps TRBD2 as D (6 bases). The CDR3 bases that were read are TGTGCTAGCAGTAGAGACGGGGGGAGCTCCTAT. Translated: CASSRDGGSSY. The entire CDR3 reads CASSRDGGSSYEQYF.